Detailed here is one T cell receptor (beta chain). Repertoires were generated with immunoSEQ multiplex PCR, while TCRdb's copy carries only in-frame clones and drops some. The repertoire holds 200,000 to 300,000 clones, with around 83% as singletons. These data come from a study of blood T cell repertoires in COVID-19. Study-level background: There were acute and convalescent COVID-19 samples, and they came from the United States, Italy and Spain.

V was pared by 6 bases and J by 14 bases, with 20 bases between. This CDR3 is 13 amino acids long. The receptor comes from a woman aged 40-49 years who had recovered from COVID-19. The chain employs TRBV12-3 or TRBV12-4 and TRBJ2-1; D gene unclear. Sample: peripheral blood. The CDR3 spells CASSSLRRIAEFF. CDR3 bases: TGTGCCAGCAGCTCCTTAAGGAGAATAGCTGAGTTCTTC.